This entry lists 2 T cell receptor beta chains sequenced from one sample in a study of cytomegalovirus exposure and HLA in healthy donors. The study ran its PCR with 60 Vbeta and 13 Jbeta primers. Sequencing was performed with immunoSEQ multiplex PCR; in TCRdb, only in-frame clones are kept and a portion is missing. The data show around 150,000 clones, with 79% seen just once and about 3.5% held by the top ten. The sequenced sample consisted of PBMCs. The receptors originated from a human donor in good health.

The chain employs TRBV28 and TRBJ1-5; 8 bases line up with TRBD1. The CDR3 spans 15 residues. With V trimmed by 3 bases and J by 6 bases, 7 bases remained unmatched. The germline V gene encodes CDR1 MDHEN and CDR2 SYDVKM. CDR3 amino acids: CASSFRTGLGQPQHF. The DNA for the CDR3 is TGTGCCAGCAGTTTTCGGACAGGGCTGGGTCAGCCCCAGCATTTT. Using reference TRBV28 and TRBJ1-5 for the parts outside the CDR3, the full variable domain is DVKVTQSSRYLVKRTGEKVFLECVQDMDHENMFWYRQDPGLGLRLIYFSYDVKMKEKGDIPEGYSVSREKKERFSLILESASTNQTSMYLCASSFRTGLGQPQHFGDGTRLSIL.

The rearrangement joins TRBV6-5 to TRBJ1-1, with D possibly TRBD1 on 5 matching bases. The CDR3 runs 11 residues. Trimming took off 8 bases at V and 6 bases at J, with 10 bases between the two ends. The germline gives CDR1 MNHEY, CDR2 SVGAGI. The CDR3 coding sequence is TGTGCCAGCCGGGGCGGGGCTGAAGCTTTCTTT. Its translation: CASRGGAEAFF.